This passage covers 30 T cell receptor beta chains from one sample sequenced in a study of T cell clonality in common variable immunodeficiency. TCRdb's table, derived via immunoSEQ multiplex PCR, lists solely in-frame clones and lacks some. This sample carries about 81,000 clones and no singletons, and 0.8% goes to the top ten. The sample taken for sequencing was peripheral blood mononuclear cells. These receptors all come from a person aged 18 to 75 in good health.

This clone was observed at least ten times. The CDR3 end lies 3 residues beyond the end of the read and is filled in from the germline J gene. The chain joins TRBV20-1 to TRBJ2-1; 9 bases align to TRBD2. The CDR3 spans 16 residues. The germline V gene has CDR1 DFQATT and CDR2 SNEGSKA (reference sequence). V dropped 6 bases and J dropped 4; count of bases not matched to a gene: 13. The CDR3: CSAQGLAKTSYNEQFF. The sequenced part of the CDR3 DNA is TGCAGTGCACAAGGACTAGCGAAAACATCTTACAATGAG.

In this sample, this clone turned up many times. The CDR3 protein is CASSGLAGALTGELFF. CDR3 DNA, as far as it was read: TGTGCCAGCAGTGGACTAGCGGGAGCCCTCACCGGGGAG. V is TRBV6-1 and J is TRBJ2-2, with 12 positions matching TRBD2. The observed sequence ends 3 residues before the CDR3 terminus, with the missing tail filled in from the germline J gene. This CDR3 contains 16 residues. J was trimmed by 4 bases and V by 4 bases; bases with no gene match: 4. From germline, CDR1 is MNHNS and CDR2 SASEGT.

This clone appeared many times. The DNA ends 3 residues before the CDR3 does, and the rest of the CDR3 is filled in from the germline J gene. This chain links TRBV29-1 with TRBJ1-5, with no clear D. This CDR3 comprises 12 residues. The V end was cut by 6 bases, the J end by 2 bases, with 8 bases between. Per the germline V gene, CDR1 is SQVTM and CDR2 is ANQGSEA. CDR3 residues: CSVGGGNQPQHF. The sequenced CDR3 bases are TGCAGCGTGGGCGGGGGCAATCAGCCC. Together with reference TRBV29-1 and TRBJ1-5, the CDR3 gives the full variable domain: SAVISQKPSRDICQRGTSLTIQCQVDSQVTMMFWYRQQPGQSLTLIATANQGSEATYESGFVIDKFPISRPNLTFSTLTVSNMSPEDSSIYLCSVGGGNQPQHFGDGTRLSIL.

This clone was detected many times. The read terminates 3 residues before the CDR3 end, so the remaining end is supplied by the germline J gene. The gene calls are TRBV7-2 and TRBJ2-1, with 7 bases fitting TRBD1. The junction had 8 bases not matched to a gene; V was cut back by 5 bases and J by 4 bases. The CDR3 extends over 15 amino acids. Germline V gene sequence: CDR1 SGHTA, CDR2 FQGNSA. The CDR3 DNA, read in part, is TGTGCCAGCAGCGTGACGACAGGGCCTTACAATGAG. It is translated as CASSVTTGPYNE. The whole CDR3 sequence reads CASSVTTGPYNEQFF.

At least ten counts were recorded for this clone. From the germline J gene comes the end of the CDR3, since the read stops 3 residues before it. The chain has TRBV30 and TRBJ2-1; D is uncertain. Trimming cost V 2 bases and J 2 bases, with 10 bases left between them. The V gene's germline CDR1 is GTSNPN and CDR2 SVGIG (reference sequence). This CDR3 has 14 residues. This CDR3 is CAWSIDRAYNEQFF. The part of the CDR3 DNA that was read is TGTGCCTGGAGTATCGATAGGGCCTACAATGAG.

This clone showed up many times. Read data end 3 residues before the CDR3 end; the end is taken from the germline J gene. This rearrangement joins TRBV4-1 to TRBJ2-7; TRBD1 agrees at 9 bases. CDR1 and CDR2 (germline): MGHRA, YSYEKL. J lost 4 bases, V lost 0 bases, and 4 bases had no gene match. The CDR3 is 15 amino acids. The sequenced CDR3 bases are TGCGCCAGCAGCCAAGATGGGGGACAGGGTTACGAG. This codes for CASSQDGGQGYE. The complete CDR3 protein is CASSQDGGQGYEQYF.

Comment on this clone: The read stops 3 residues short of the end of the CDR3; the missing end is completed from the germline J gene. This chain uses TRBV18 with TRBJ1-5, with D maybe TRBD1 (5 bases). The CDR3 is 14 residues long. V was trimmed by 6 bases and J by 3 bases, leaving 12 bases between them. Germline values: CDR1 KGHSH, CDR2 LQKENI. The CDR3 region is CASSTDSNNQPQHF. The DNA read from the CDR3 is TGTGCCAGCTCCACCGACAGTAACAATCAGCCC.

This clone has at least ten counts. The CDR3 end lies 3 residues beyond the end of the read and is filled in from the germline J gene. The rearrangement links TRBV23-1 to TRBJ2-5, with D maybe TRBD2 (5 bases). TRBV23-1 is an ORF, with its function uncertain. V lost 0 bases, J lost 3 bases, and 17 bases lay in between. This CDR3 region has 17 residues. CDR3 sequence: CASSQSNPLALKETQYF. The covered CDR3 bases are TGCGCCAGCAGTCAATCAAATCCGCTAGCCCTAAAAGAGACC.

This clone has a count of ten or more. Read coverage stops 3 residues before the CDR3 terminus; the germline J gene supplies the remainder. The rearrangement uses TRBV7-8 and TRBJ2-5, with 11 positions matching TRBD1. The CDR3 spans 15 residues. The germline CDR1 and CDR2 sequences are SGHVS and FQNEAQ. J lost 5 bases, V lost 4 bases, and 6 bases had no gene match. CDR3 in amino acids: CASSSSRDRGETQYF. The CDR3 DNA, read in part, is TGTGCCAGCAGCTCGTCCCGGGACAGGGGGGAGACC.

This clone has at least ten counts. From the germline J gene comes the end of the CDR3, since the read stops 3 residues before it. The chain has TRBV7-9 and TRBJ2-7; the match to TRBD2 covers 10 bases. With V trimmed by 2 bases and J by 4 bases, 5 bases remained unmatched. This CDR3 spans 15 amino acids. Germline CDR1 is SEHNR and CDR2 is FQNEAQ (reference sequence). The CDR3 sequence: CASSLRSSGGYEQYF. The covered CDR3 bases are TGTGCCAGCAGCTTAAGGTCTAGCGGGGGTTACGAG.

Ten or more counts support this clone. The chain's CDR3 is CASSPTGTDTQYF. CDR3 DNA (partial): TGTGCCAGTAGTCCGACAGGCACAGATACG. The V call is TRBV19, the J call TRBJ2-3; D may be TRBD1 (5 bases). The read terminates 3 residues ahead of where the CDR3 ends, so the germline J gene completes it. Between the trimmed V and J ends, which lost 5 bases and 1 base, there was a span of 7 bases. CDR1 LNHDA and CDR2 SQIVND come from the germline V gene (reference sequence). The CDR3 consists of 13 residues.

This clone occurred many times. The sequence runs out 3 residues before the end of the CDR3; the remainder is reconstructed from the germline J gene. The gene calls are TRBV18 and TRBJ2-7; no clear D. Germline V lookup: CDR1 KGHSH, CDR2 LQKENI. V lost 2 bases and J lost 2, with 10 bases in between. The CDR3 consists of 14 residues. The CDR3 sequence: CASSPSLGTYEQYF. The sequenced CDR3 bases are TGTGCCAGCTCACCATCTCTAGGAACCTACGAG. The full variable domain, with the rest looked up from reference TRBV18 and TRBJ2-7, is NAGVMQNPRHLVRRRGQEARLRCSPMKGHSHVYWYRQLPEEGLKFMVYLQKENIIDESGMPKERFSAEFPKEGPSILRIQQVVRGDSAAYFCASSPSLGTYEQYFGPGTRLTVT.

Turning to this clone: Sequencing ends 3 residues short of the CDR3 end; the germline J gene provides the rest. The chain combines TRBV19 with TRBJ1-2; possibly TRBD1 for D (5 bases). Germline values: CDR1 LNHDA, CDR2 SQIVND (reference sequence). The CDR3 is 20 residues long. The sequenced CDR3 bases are TGTGCCAGTAGTCCGGGGGAAGTATTCGCGGTACTTCGTCGTCTGCAGGGC. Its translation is CASSPGEVFAVLRRLQG. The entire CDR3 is CASSPGEVFAVLRRLQGYTF.

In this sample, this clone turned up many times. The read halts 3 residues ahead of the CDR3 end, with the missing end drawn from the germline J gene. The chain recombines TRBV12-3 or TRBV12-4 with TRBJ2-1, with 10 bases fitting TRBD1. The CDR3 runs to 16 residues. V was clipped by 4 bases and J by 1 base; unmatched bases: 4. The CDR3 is CASSSGQGVSYNEQFF. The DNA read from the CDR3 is TGTGCCAGCAGTTCCGGACAGGGGGTTTCCTACAATGAG.

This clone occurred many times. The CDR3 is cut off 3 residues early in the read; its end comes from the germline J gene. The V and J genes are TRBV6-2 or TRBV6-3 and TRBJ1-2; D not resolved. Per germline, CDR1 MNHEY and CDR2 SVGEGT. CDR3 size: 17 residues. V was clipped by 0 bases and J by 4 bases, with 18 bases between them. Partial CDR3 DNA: TGTGCCAGCAGTTACTCCGGGGAAGCCGCTGGACTCTATGGC. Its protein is CASSYSGEAAGLYG. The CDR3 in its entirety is CASSYSGEAAGLYGYTF.

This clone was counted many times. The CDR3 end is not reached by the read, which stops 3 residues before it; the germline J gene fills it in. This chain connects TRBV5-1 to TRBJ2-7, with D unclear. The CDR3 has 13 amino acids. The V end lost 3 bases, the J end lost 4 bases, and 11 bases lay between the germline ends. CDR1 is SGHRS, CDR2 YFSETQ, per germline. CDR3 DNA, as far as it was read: TGCGCCAGCAGCTCCCCTCCGGGTTACGAG. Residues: CASSSPPGYE. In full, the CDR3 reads CASSSPPGYEQYF.

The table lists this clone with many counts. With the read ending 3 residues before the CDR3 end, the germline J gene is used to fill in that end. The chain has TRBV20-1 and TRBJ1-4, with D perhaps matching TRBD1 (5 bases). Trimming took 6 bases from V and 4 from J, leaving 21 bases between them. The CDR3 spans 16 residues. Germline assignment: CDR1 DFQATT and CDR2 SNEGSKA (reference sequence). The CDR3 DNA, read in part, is TGCAGTGCCCGGGTCCCCCAGGGCCAACTTAATGAAAAA. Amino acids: CSARVPQGQLNEK. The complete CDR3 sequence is CSARVPQGQLNEKLFF.

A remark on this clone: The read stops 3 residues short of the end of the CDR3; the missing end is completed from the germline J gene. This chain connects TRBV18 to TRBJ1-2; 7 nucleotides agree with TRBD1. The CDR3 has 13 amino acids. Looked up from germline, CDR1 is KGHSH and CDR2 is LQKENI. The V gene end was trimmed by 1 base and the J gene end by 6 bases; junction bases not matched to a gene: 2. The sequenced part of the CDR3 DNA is TGTGCCAGCTCACCACAGGGGGCGGATGGC. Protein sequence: CASSPQGADG. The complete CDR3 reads CASSPQGADGYTF. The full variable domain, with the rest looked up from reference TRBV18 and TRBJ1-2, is NAGVMQNPRHLVRRRGQEARLRCSPMKGHSHVYWYRQLPEEGLKFMVYLQKENIIDESGMPKERFSAEFPKEGPSILRIQQVVRGDSAAYFCASSPQGADGYTFGSGTRLTVV.

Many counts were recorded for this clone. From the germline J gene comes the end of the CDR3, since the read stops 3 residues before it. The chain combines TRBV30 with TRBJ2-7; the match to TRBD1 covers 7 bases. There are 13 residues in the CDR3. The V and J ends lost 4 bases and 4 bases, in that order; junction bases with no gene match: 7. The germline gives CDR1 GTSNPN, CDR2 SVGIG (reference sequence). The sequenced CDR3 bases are TGTGCCTGGACCTCCTCAGGGGGTTACGAG. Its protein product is CAWTSSGGYE. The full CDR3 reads CAWTSSGGYEQYF. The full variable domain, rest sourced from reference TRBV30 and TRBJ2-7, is SQTIHQWPATLVQPVGSPLSLECTVEGTSNPNLYWYRQAAGRGLQLLFYSVGIGQISSEVPQNLSASRPQDRQFILSSKKLLLSDSGFYLCAWTSSGGYEQYFGPGTRLTVT.

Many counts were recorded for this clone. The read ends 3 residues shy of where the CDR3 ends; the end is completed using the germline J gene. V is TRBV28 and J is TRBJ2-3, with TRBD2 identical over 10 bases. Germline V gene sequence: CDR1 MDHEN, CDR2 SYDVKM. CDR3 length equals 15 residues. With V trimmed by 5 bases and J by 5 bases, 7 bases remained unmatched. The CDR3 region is CASSTLSGRGDTQYF. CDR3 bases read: TGTGCCAGCAGTACCCTAAGCGGGAGGGGAGATACG.

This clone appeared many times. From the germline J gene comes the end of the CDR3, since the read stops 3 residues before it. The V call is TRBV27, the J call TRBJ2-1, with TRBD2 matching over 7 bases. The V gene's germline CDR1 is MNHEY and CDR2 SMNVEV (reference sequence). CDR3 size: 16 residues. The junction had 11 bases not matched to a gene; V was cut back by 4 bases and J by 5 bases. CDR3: CASSSYRAGADNEQFF. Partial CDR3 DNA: TGTGCCAGCAGTTCCTACCGCGCGGGAGCTGACAATGAG.

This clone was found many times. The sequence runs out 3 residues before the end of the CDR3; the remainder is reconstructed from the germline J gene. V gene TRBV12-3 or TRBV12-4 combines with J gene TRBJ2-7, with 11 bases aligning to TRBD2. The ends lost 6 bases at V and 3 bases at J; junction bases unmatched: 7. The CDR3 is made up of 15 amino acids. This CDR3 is CASSLPGLADYEQYF. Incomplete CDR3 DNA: TGTGCCAGCAGCCTCCCGGGACTAGCGGACTACGAG.

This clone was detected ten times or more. This CDR3 is CASRDSPYNEQFF. The DNA read from the CDR3 is TGTGCCAGCAGGGACTCACCTTACAATGAG. The J gene is TRBJ2-1, the V gene TRBV6-2 or TRBV6-3; D may be TRBD2 (5 bases). The read halts 3 residues ahead of the CDR3 end, with the missing end drawn from the germline J gene. Per the germline V gene, CDR1 is MNHEY and CDR2 is SVGEGT. The CDR3 covers 13 residues. The V gene lost 6 bases and the J gene lost 4 bases, with 10 bases spanning the gap.

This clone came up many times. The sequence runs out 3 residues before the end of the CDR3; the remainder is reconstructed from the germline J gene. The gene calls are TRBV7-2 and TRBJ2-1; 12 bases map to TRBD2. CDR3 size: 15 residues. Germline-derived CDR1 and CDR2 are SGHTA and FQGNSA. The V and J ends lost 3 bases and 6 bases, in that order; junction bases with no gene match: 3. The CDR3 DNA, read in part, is TGTGCCAGCAGCTTGACTAGCGGGAGTGTCAATGAG. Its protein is CASSLTSGSVNE. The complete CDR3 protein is CASSLTSGSVNEQFF.

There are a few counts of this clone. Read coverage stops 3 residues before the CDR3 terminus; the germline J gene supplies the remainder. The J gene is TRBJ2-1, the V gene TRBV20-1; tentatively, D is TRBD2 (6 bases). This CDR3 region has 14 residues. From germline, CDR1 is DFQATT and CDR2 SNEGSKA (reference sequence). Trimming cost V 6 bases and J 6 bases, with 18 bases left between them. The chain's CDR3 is CSAPGRGLSNEQFF. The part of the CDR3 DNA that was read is TGCAGTGCCCCAGGCCGGGGACTGAGCAATGAG.

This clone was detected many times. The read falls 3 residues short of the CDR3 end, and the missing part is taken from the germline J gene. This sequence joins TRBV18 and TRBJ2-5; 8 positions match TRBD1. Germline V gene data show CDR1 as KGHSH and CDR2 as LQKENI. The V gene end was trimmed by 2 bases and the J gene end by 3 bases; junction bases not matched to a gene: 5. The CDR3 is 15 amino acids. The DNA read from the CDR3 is TGTGCCAGCTCACCAATGGCAGGGGGCGAAGAGACC. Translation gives CASSPMAGGEET. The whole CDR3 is CASSPMAGGEETQYF.

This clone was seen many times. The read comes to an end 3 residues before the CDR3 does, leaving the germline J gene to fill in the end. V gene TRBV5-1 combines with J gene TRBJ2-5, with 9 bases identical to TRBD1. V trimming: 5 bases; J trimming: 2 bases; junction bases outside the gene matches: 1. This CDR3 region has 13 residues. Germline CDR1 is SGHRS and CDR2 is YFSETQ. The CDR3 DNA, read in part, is TGCGCCAGCAGGACAGGGGGACAAGAGACC. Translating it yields CASRTGGQET. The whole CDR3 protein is CASRTGGQETQYF.

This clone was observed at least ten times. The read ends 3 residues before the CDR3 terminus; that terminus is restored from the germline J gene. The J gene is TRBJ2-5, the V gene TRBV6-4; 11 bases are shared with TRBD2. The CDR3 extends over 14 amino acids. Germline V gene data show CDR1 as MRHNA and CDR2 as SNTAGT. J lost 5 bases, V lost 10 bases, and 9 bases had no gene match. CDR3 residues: CATTLGTSGETQYF. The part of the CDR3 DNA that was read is TGTGCCACCACTTTGGGGACTAGCGGCGAGACC.

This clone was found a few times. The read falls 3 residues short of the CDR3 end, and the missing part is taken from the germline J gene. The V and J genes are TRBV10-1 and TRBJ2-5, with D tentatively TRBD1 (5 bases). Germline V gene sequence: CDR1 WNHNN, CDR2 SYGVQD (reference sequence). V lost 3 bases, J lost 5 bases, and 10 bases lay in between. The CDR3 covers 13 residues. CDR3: CASSDQGQETQYF. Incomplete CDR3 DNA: TGCGCCAGCAGTGACCAGGGCCAGGAGACC.

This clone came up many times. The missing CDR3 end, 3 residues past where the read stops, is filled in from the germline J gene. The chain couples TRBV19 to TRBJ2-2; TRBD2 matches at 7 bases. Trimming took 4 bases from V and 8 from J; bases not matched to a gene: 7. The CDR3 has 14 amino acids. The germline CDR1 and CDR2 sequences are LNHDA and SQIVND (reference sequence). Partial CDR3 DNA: TGTGCCAGTAGTAGCGGGAGCGGCGGAGGGGAG. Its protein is CASSSGSGGGE. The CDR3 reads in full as CASSSGSGGGELFF.